The clone carrying this T cell receptor beta chain was seen only a few times. The antigen remains undetermined. Full-length variable regions came from constant-region reverse primers plus semi-nested Nested Universal Primer A PCR. TCRdb independently ran MiXCR on the 5' RACE reads; one entry per CDR3 protein. The sample shows tens of thousands of distinct CDR3 sequences, more than 25% of them seen only once. Naive CD4+ cells had CD25+ Tregs removed. CDR3 length: 15 residues. V was cut by 1 base and J by 6 bases, with 14 bases left in between. Germline values: CDR1 SGHTA, CDR2 FQGNSA. Regarding the study as a whole: The larger cohort examined one V-J beta rearrangement, not whole repertoires.

J is TRBJ2-3 and V is TRBV7-2; TRBD2 might be the D (6 bases). Sequencing was performed on naive CD4+ T cells sorted from blood. The subset was: naive CD4+ T cells, CD4+CD45RA+CD25-. The source of this sequence is a female donor with breast cancer. CDR3 region: CASSLGGGIPDTQYF. CDR3 nucleotide sequence: TGTGCCAGCAGCTTAGGGGGCGGGATCCCTGATACGCAGTATTTT.